A single sample gave rise to the 22 T cell receptor beta chains below, sequenced in a study of blood T cell repertoires in COVID-19. Generated by immunoSEQ multiplex PCR, the TCRdb table keeps only in-frame clones and is missing some. The sample lists tens of thousands of clones, 88% occurring once. Sequencing input: peripheral blood. All receptors come from a human donor in a cohort sampled during active COVID-19.

J is TRBJ1-4 and V is TRBV4-2, with D possibly matching TRBD1 (6 bases). CDR3 length equals 14 residues. Trimming left V 3 bases short and J 8 bases short, with 13 bases between. Germline V lookup: CDR1 LGHNA, CDR2 YNFKEQ. CDR3 region: CASSHGGGEEKLFF. As DNA, the CDR3 is TGTGCCAGCAGCCATGGAGGGGGGGAAGAAAAACTGTTTTTT.

The CDR3 DNA sequence: TGTGCCAGCAGTAAAACAGGGGGCGCAGGAAACACCATATATTTT. This sequence encodes CASSKTGGAGNTIYF. This rearrangement joins TRBV9 to TRBJ1-3; 9 bases are shared with TRBD1. V dropped 5 bases and J dropped 4; count of bases not matched to a gene: 7. CDR3 length: 15 amino acids. Looked up from germline, CDR1 is SGDLS and CDR2 is YYNGEE.

This clone was seen just once. The chain recombines TRBV30 with TRBJ2-2; D gene ambiguous. Germline-derived CDR1 and CDR2 are GTSNPN and SVGIG (reference sequence). The CDR3 has 14 residues. The V end was cut by 7 bases, the J end by 4 bases, with 16 bases between. CDR3 nucleotide sequence: TGTGCCTTACGGGTTCACCCCATCACCGGGGAGCTGTTTTTT. It encodes CALRVHPITGELFF.

The V gene is TRBV27, the J gene TRBJ1-2; D might be TRBD1 (5 bases). The CDR3 sequence is 16 residues long. Germline lookup yields CDR1 MNHEY and CDR2 SMNVEV (reference sequence). The V end was cut by 4 bases, the J end by 3 bases, with 18 bases between. The CDR3: CASSSLSSAGDYGYTF. Here the CDR3 DNA reads TGTGCCAGCAGTTCCCTTTCCTCAGCGGGGGACTATGGCTACACCTTC.

The J gene is TRBJ2-1, the V gene TRBV27; 13 nucleotides line up with TRBD2. CDR3 length: 18 residues. From germline, CDR1 is MNHEY and CDR2 SMNVEV (reference sequence). The trim removed 3 bases at V and 12 bases at J, leaving 17 bases unmatched. The DNA of the CDR3 is TGTGCCAGCAGTTTTAAAGGGGCGGGACTAGCGGGACTTTGGGGGCAGTTCTTC. Translating gives CASSFKGAGLAGLWGQFF.

This chain joins TRBV28 and TRBJ2-3; D call uncertain. Trimming removed 4 bases from V and 9 bases from J, with 8 bases in between. This CDR3 spans 11 amino acids. Germline CDR1 and CDR2: MDHEN and SYDVKM. The CDR3, as DNA: TGTGCCAGCAGTTCTAGTCCGACGCAGTATTTT. Amino acids: CASSSSPTQYF.

This rearrangement joins TRBV3-1 (or the pseudogene TRBV3-2) to TRBJ2-2; 12 positions agree with TRBD2. Trimming cost V 1 base and J 7 bases; bases outside gene matches: 7. The CDR3 sequence is 17 residues long. CDR1 LGHDT and CDR2 YNNKEL come from the germline V gene (reference sequence). The CDR3 region has the DNA TGTGCCAGCAGCCAAGGACTAGCGGGAGCAGTAATCGGGGAGCTGTTTTTT. Translating gives CASSQGLAGAVIGELFF.

This clone turned up a few times. V and J are TRBV5-1 and TRBJ2-1, with 10 bases that match TRBD1. With V trimmed by 3 bases and J by 2 bases, 8 bases remained unmatched. CDR3 length: 17 amino acids. Germline CDR1 reads SGHRS; CDR2 reads YFSETQ. CDR3 loop: CASSSLGTGATYNEQFF. The CDR3 DNA reads as TGCGCCAGCAGCTCGCTGGGGACAGGGGCTACCTACAATGAGCAGTTCTTC.

The J gene is TRBJ1-5, the V gene TRBV7-6; D not certain. The CDR3 loop spans 18 amino acids. Germline V gives CDR1 SGHVS, CDR2 FNYEAQ. Trimming took off 2 bases at V and 0 bases at J, with 17 bases between the two ends. In nucleotides, the CDR3 is TGTGCCAGCAGCTTAAAACGGTCACCCGAACGTAGCAATCAGCCCCAGCATTTT. Its protein product is CASSLKRSPERSNQPQHF.

The CDR3 reads CASSQDTGQGARMTQYF. In DNA form, the CDR3 reads TGTGCCAGCAGCCAAGATACCGGACAGGGGGCGCGAATGACCCAGTACTTC. The V and J genes are TRBV14 and TRBJ2-5; 11 bases align to TRBD1. In germline, CDR1 is SGHDN, CDR2 FVKESK. The CDR3 is made up of 17 amino acids. Trimming at V came to 0 bases and at J to 7 bases, leaving 10 bases not matched to a gene.

This clone showed up just once. The chain uses TRBV7-2 and TRBJ2-7; D remains ambiguous. This CDR3 region has 13 residues. The V gene's germline CDR1 is SGHTA and CDR2 FQGNSA. V was pared by 1 base and J by 2 bases, with 6 bases between. The CDR3 DNA reads as TGTGCCAGCAGCTTAGTTCCCACCTACGAGCAGTACTTC. This translates into CASSLVPTYEQYF.

V and J are TRBV3-1 (or the pseudogene TRBV3-2) and TRBJ2-1; 11 positions agree with TRBD2. The length of the CDR3 is 16 residues. Germline CDR1 reads LGHDT; CDR2 reads YNNKEL (reference sequence). After removal of 3 bases from V and 4 bases from J, the junction contained 5 bases not matched to a gene. The CDR3 is CASSQSGTSGYNEQFF. Here the CDR3 DNA reads TGTGCCAGCAGCCAGTCGGGGACTAGCGGATACAATGAGCAGTTCTTC.

The chain recombines TRBV6-1 with TRBJ2-2; 7 bases fit TRBD2. Trimming cost V 2 bases and J 9 bases; bases outside gene matches: 9. This CDR3 contains 15 residues. Germline lookup yields CDR1 MNHNS and CDR2 SASEGT. The CDR3 reads CASSEPAGPGRELFF. DNA of the CDR3: TGTGCCAGCAGTGAACCAGCGGGACCTGGCCGGGAGCTGTTTTTT.

The chain has TRBV29-1 and TRBJ1-2, with D unresolved. The V end lost 7 bases, the J end lost 0 bases, and 6 bases lay between the germline ends. CDR3 length: 11 amino acids. CDR1 and CDR2 (germline): SQVTM, ANQGSEA. CDR3 sequence reads: CSAGTNYGYTF. The CDR3 DNA reads as TGCAGCGCCGGGACTAACTATGGCTACACCTTC.

The chain's CDR3 is CASSQEILAGGFGTQYF. CDR3 sequence (DNA): TGTGCCAGCAGCCAAGAGATACTAGCGGGAGGGTTTGGGACCCAGTACTTC. The V call is TRBV3-1 (or the pseudogene TRBV3-2), the J call TRBJ2-5; 13 nucleotides match TRBD2. V lost 0 bases to trimming and J lost 7 bases; unmatched junction nucleotides: 8. The CDR3 has 17 amino acids. Germline CDR1 reads LGHDT; CDR2 reads YNNKEL (reference sequence).

This rearrangement joins TRBV18 to TRBJ1-1; D gene unclear. The germline V gene has CDR1 KGHSH and CDR2 LQKENI. Trimming pared 3 bases from V and 6 bases from J, leaving 17 bases between. CDR3 length equals 15 residues. As DNA, the CDR3 is TGTGCCAGCTCACCGTCAGCGCCACTAGACGCTGAAGCTTTCTTT. Its translation is CASSPSAPLDAEAFF.

The chain links TRBV7-8 to TRBJ1-2; 10 bases align to TRBD1. Germline values: CDR1 SGHVS, CDR2 FQNEAQ. The CDR3 has 15 residues. After removal of 0 bases from V and 5 bases from J, the junction contained 3 bases not matched to a gene. The CDR3 sequence is CASSLARDRGYGYTF. CDR3 bases: TGTGCCAGCAGCTTAGCGCGGGACAGGGGATATGGCTACACCTTC.

This clone was counted once. The rearrangement links TRBV4-1 to TRBJ2-3; D may be TRBD2 (5 bases). The CDR3 runs to 16 residues. The germline V and J ends were trimmed by 0 bases and 2 bases, with 12 bases remaining between them. Per the germline V gene, CDR1 is MGHRA and CDR2 is YSYEKL. The CDR3 reads CASSQEGARSTDTQYF. The CDR3 nucleotides are TGCGCCAGCAGCCAAGAGGGAGCCAGGTCCACAGATACGCAGTATTTT.

J is TRBJ2-7 and V is TRBV28; unclear D gene. This CDR3 has 13 residues. Germline V gives CDR1 MDHEN, CDR2 SYDVKM. V was cut by 2 bases and J by 3 bases, with 8 bases left in between. The CDR3 is CASSLVGRYEQYF. In nucleotides, the CDR3 is TGTGCCAGCAGTTTAGTGGGCCGCTACGAGCAGTACTTC.

This clone was counted once. The rearrangement joins TRBV2 to TRBJ1-2, with D hard to call. The germline gives CDR1 SNHLY, CDR2 FYNNEI. The CDR3 runs to 14 residues. V was pared by 7 bases and J by 2 bases, with 14 bases between. CDR3 in DNA: TGTGCCAGCACCCTGGGCGGGCAAAACTATGGCTACACCTTC. Translating gives CASTLGGQNYGYTF.

This chain uses TRBV5-1 with TRBJ2-5; D might be TRBD1 (5 bases). CDR1 is SGHRS, CDR2 YFSETQ, per germline. This CDR3 comprises 14 residues. The V and J ends lost 0 bases and 7 bases respectively, with 13 bases between them. In DNA, the CDR3 is TGCGCCAGCAGCTTGGGGGGCTCTTTGGGGACCCAGTACTTC. It is translated as CASSLGGSLGTQYF.

This clone came up a few times. The rearrangement joins TRBV2 to TRBJ2-7; D might be TRBD2 (5 bases). The V end lost 8 bases, the J end lost 4 bases, and 18 bases lay between the germline ends. The germline V gene has CDR1 SNHLY and CDR2 FYNNEI. This CDR3 comprises 14 residues. The CDR3 sequence: CASGRGSFLYEQYF. The CDR3 DNA reads as TGTGCCAGCGGACGGGGTTCTTTTTTATACGAGCAGTACTTC.